This TCR beta chain was recorded in a study of blood T cell repertoires in COVID-19. Turning to the study itself: Material from acute and convalescent COVID-19 was sourced from the United States, Italy and Spain. PBMCs, B-cell-depleted T cells, or T cells provided the cDNA or gDNA that made up the material.

This CDR3 has 14 residues. Looked up from germline, CDR1 is GTSNPN and CDR2 is SVGIG (reference sequence). V was pared by 3 bases and J by 2 bases, with 14 bases between. In the original processing: From reference gene primer amplification, estimates of nucleated cell counts were derived. Generated by immunoSEQ multiplex PCR, the TCRdb table keeps only in-frame clones and is missing some. That table supplies the V and J calls and clone size; D and trimming were determined from the DNA. The table includes about 200,000 clones, just under 85% detected once. The source material was peripheral blood. The sequence was obtained from a human donor with acute or convalescent COVID-19. The donor label of this sample is uncertain. The chain employs TRBV30 and TRBJ2-7; D is unclear. CDR3 region: CAWRITGGTYEQYF. CDR3 DNA sequence: TGTGCCTGGAGGATCACCGGCGGAACCTACGAGCAGTACTTC. The variable domain in full, completed from reference TRBV30 and TRBJ2-7, reads SQTIHQWPATLVQPVGSPLSLECTVEGTSNPNLYWYRQAAGRGLQLLFYSVGIGQISSEVPQNLSASRPQDRQFILSSKKLLLSDSGFYLCAWRITGGTYEQYFGPGTRLTVT.